This T cell receptor beta chain was sequenced during a study of cytomegalovirus exposure and HLA in healthy donors. Looking at the study overall: Out of approximately 170 million T cells, an earlier analysis found over 100 million unique TCR beta sequences in total. The early release's HLA-typed donors yielded some 85 million unique TCRs. General study results and limits: For TCR beta chains, V- and J-gene trimming was later linked to a missense DCLRE1C variant.

As to this clone: The antigen remains unidentified.

The CDR3 runs to 14 residues. J was trimmed by 5 bases and V by 4 bases; bases with no gene match: 6. Per germline, CDR1 SQVTM and CDR2 ANQGSEA. PCR primers comprised 60 Vbeta and 13 Jbeta primers. Here immunoSEQ multiplex PCR was the method, and the copy in TCRdb shows in-frame clones only, minus some. The profile covers roughly 100,000 clones, with around 75% appearing a single time and less than 3.5% taken by the ten largest. The source of this sequence is a female donor in good health and CMV-seronegative. The genes are TRBV29-1 and TRBJ2-7; 12 bases match TRBD2. Sequencing used PBMCs. In DNA form, the CDR3 reads TGCAGCGTTGGATGGGCTAGCGGGAGGGACGAGCAGTACTTC. Its protein is CSVGWASGRDEQYF.